Each of the 11 T cell receptor beta chains below was sequenced from the same sample in a study of spatial heterogeneity in lung cancer. This sample's time point: sample taken at primary tumor resection. Whole RNA came from tumor, nontumor lung or frozen PBMC and was sequenced without being sorted. TCRdb used MiXCR to reprocess the 5' RACE reads, holding one entry per CDR3 protein. The table lists tens of thousands of distinct CDR3 sequences, around 5.2% of them singletons, with 25% to 30% in the top ten. Sequences were derived from PBMCs, sampled at surgery. The receptors come from a female donor with early-stage non-small cell lung cancer.

This clonotype was recorded a few times. The chain has TRBV5-1 and TRBJ1-1, with a tentative D call TRBD1 (6 bases). Germline V gives CDR1 SGHRS, CDR2 YFSETQ. The V end lost 4 bases, the J end lost 1 base, and 11 bases lay between the germline ends. The CDR3 has 14 amino acids. The CDR3 region has the DNA TGCGCCAGCAGCACCCAGACAGGGAACACTGAAGCTTTCTTT. The encoded protein is CASSTQTGNTEAFF.

This clonotype showed up many times. The chain recombines TRBV11-3 with TRBJ1-1; possibly TRBD1 for D (5 bases). V was clipped by 4 bases and J by 6 bases, with 12 bases between them. CDR1 and CDR2 (germline): SGHNT, YENEEA. This CDR3 region has 13 residues. The chain's CDR3 is CASSWRGESEAFF. The CDR3 bases are TGTGCCAGCAGCTGGAGAGGGGAATCTGAAGCTTTCTTT. The entire variable domain, with the rest obtained from reference TRBV11-3 and TRBJ1-1, is as follows: EAGVVQSPRYKIIEKKQPVAFWCNPISGHNTLYWYLQNLGQGPELLIRYENEEAVDDSQLPKDRFSAERLKGVDSTLKIQPAELGDSAVYLCASSWRGESEAFFGQGTRLTVV.

This clonotype was counted many times. The genes are TRBV6-2 or TRBV6-3 and TRBJ1-6, with 9 bases lining up with TRBD1. V dropped 6 bases and J dropped 7; count of bases not matched to a gene: 7. This CDR3 contains 15 residues. In germline, CDR1 is MNHEY, CDR2 SVGEGT. In nucleotides, the CDR3 is TGTGCCAGCAGACGGGACAGGGCCTCGAATTCACCCCTCCACTTT. The encoded protein is CASRRDRASNSPLHF.

This clonotype has at least ten counts. J is TRBJ2-7 and V is TRBV7-8; no clear D gene. Germline lookup yields CDR1 SGHVS and CDR2 FQNEAQ. Trimming shortened V by 8 bases and J by 2 bases, and 10 bases separated the two germline ends. This CDR3 contains 12 residues. The CDR3 sequence is CASQGFPYEQYF. CDR3 nucleotides: TGTGCCAGCCAAGGGTTCCCCTACGAGCAGTACTTC.

This clonotype was seen ten or more times. This sequence joins TRBV5-1 and TRBJ1-2, with TRBD1 matching 8 bases. Germline assignment: CDR1 SGHRS and CDR2 YFSETQ. V was pared by 4 bases and J by 4 bases, with 6 bases of the junction left unmatched. The CDR3 consists of 14 residues. CDR3 in DNA: TGCGCCAGCAGCATCCAGGGGGCGAGCTATGGCTACACCTTC. Translation: CASSIQGASYGYTF.

V usage is TRBV11-2 and J usage is TRBJ1-4; no clear D. V gave up 2 bases and J gave up 5 bases, with 9 bases separating them. The CDR3 loop spans 14 amino acids. The V gene's germline CDR1 is SGHAT and CDR2 FQNNGV. The CDR3 coding sequence is TGTGCCAGCAGCTTACGAGGGAGAAATGAAAAACTGTTTTTT. Protein sequence: CASSLRGRNEKLFF.

This clonotype was counted ten times or more. CDR3 residues: CSARVRADTQYF. CDR3 sequence (DNA): TGCAGTGCTAGAGTCAGGGCGGATACGCAGTATTTT. The chain combines TRBV20-1 with TRBJ2-3; possibly TRBD1 for D (5 bases). V was pared by 1 base and J by 6 bases, with 8 bases between. The CDR3 totals 12 residues. From germline, CDR1 is DFQATT and CDR2 SNEGSKA (reference sequence).

The genes are TRBV2 and TRBJ2-7; D assignment may be TRBD1 or TRBD2 (5 bases each). Per the germline V gene, CDR1 is SNHLY and CDR2 is FYNNEI. Trimming pared 7 bases from V and 2 bases from J, leaving 12 bases between. CDR3 size: 13 residues. The CDR3 loop reads CASMGTDAYEQYF. CDR3 nucleotides: TGTGCCAGCATGGGGACGGACGCCTACGAGCAGTACTTC.

This clonotype came up a few times. CDR3 DNA sequence: TGTGCCAGCAGTTTATTGGGGGGAACTGAAGCTTTCTTT. The encoded protein is CASSLLGGTEAFF. The rearrangement uses TRBV12-3 or TRBV12-4 and TRBJ1-1, with a possible D match to TRBD1 (5 bases). Trimming removed 2 bases at V and 5 bases at J, with 9 bases between. The CDR3 loop spans 13 amino acids.

The rearrangement links TRBV27 to TRBJ2-1, with 9 bases matching TRBD2. Per germline, CDR1 MNHEY and CDR2 SMNVEV (reference sequence). J was trimmed by 4 bases and V by 1 base; bases with no gene match: 8. The CDR3 loop spans 17 amino acids. The CDR3 region is CASSLFGGGAFYNEQFF. As DNA, the CDR3 is TGTGCCAGCAGTTTATTTGGCGGGGGGGCCTTTTACAATGAGCAGTTCTTC.

This clonotype was picked up a small number of times. This sequence joins TRBV4-2 and TRBJ2-7; D is unclear. The germline gives CDR1 LGHNA, CDR2 YNFKEQ. This CDR3 contains 16 residues. The V end was cut by 0 bases, the J end by 3 bases, with 15 bases between. DNA for the CDR3: TGTGCCAGCAGCCAAGATGTGGGTGACGGTGGCTACGAGCAGTACTTC. Its translation is CASSQDVGDGGYEQYF.